This TCR beta chain was recorded in a study of T cells after yellow fever vaccination. There are a few counts of this clonotype. What it binds is not known. CDR3 size: 14 residues. Per germline, CDR1 LGHNA and CDR2 YSLEER. The V end lost 3 bases, the J end lost 2 bases, and 9 bases lay between the germline ends. As TCR cDNA was made by 5'RACE template switching, a universal primer site and UMIs were added. One entry per CDR3 protein results from TCRdb running MiXCR on the 5' RACE reads. The sample has about 220,000 distinct CDR3 sequences, under 3.5% seen once. Study-wide points: A faster peak, day 5 versus 15, was reached by the weaker secondary response. Detected again after the booster were most primary-vaccination clones, at 95% to 96% CD4 and 70% to 90% CD8.

The sequences come from CD4+ T cells sorted from PBMCs, collected 10 days after the yellow fever booster vaccination. V and J are TRBV4-3 and TRBJ2-3, with D possibly called TRBD1 or TRBD2 (5 bases each). The sequence was collected from a man younger than 35 who received the YFV17D yellow fever vaccine. CDR3: CASSQGLATDTQYF. The CDR3 nucleotides are TGCGCCAGCAGCCAGGGGCTAGCCACAGATACGCAGTATTTT.